The clone carrying this TCR beta chain appeared a few times. The antigen remains unidentified. This specimen belongs to a study of cytomegalovirus exposure and HLA in healthy donors. Regarding the study as a whole: Cytomegalovirus-associated status was assigned to 164 TCR beta chains. Among TCR beta chains of equal frequency, HLA-associated ones were more clonally expanded in a later analysis.

Use of 60 Vbeta and 13 Jbeta primers characterized the PCR. Assay: immunoSEQ multiplex PCR; the TCRdb copy retains only in-frame clones and omits some. The sample holds 150,000 to 200,000 clones, around 77% seen once. The CDR3 spans 14 residues. Germline values: CDR1 SGHDN, CDR2 FVKESK. The V segment lost 4 bases and the J segment 5 bases; nucleotides outside the gene matches: 7. The receptor's source is a woman aged 25 to 45 in good health and CMV-seronegative. The chain is built from TRBV14 and TRBJ1-2; TRBD1 matches at 7 bases. Sequencing was performed on PBMCs. In DNA form, the CDR3 reads TGTGCCAGCAGCCCAGGGACAGACCTGTATGGCTACACCTTC. Encoded protein: CASSPGTDLYGYTF.